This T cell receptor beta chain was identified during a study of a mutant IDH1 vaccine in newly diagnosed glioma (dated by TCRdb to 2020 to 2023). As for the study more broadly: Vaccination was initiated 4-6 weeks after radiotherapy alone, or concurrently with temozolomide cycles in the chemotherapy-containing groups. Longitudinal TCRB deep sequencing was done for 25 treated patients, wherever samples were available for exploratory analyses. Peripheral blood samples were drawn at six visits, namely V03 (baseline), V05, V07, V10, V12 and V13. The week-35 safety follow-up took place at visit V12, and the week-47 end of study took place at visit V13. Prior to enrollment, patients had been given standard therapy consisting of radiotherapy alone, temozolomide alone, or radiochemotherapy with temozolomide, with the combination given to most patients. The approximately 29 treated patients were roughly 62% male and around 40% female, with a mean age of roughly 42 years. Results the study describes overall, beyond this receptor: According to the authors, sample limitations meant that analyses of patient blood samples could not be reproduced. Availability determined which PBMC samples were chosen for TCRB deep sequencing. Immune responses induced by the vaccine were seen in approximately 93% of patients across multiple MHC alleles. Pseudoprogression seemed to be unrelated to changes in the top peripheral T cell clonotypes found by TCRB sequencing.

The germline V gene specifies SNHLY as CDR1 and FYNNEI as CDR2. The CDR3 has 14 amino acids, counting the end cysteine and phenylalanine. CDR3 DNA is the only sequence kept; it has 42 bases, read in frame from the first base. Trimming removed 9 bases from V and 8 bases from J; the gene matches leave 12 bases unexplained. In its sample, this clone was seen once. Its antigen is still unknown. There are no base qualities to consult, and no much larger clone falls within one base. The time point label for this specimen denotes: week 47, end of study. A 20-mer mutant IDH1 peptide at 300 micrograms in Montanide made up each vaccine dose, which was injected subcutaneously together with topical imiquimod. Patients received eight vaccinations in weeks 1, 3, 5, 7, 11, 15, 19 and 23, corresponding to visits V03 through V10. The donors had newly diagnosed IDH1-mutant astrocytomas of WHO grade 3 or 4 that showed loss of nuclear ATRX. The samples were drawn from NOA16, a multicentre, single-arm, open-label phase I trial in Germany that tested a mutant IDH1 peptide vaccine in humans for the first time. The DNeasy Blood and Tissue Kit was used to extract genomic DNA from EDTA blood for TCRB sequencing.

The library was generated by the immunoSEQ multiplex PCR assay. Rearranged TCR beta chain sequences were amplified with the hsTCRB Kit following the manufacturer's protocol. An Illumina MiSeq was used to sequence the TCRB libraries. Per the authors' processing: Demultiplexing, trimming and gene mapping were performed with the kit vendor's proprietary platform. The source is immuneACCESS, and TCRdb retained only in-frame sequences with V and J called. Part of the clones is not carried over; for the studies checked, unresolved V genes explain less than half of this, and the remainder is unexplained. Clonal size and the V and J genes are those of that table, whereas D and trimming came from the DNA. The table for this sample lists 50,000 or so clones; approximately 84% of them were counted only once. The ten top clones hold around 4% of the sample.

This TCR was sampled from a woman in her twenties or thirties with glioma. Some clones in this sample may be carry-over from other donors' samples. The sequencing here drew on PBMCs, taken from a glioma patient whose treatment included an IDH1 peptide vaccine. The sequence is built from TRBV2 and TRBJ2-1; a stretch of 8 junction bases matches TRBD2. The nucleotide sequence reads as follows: TGTGCCAGAGGGCCCGGGACTAGTGGGGATGAGCAGTTCTTC. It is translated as CARGPGTSGDEQFF.